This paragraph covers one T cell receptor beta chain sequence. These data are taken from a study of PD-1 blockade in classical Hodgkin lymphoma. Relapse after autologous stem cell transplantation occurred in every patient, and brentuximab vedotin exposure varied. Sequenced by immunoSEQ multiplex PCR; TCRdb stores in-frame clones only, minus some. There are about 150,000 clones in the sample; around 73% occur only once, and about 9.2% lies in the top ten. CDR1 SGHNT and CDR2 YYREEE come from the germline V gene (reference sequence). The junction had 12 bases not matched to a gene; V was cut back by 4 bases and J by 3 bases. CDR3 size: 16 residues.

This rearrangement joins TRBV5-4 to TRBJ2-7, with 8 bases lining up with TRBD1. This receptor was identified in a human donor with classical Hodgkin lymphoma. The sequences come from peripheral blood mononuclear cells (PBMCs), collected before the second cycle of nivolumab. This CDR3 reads CASSGGRGQRIYEQYF. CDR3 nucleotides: TGTGCCAGCAGCGGTGGCAGGGGGCAAAGGATCTACGAGCAGTACTTC.